This T cell receptor (beta chain) was sequenced for a study of blood T cell repertoires in COVID-19 (TCRdb year 2020). In the study overall: Samples from collaborators originated in the United States, Italy and Spain and spanned both the acute and convalescent phases of COVID-19. Nearly every sample came with metadata listing a de-identified subject ID, COVID-19 status, age in years and sex. The prospective study material was composed of cDNA or gDNA derived from T cells, B-cell-depleted T cells, or PBMCs. The samples were drawn from the first 160 participants of the ongoing ImmuneRACE study and from some 1,300 subjects provided by 6 global collaborators. HLA class I and class II types, where available, came from metadata supplied by the sample provider rather than from assay-based typing. A freely available public database, intended as a resource for researchers studying the immune response to SARS-CoV-2, is where the repertoires were released. Deeply sampled blood TCRbeta repertoires from subjects exposed to, actively infected with, or recovered from COVID-19 were included in the dataset.

Whole blood was collected in K2EDTA tubes by collaborating institutions according to the institutions' own protocols. Collaborator samples were shipped for TCRbeta analysis as frozen whole blood, isolated PBMCs, or DNA extracted from either sample type. TCRbeta CDR3 regions were amplified from genomic DNA using the immunoSEQ Assay, a bias-controlled multiplex PCR. Turning to the authors' computational methods: The number of nucleated cells in each sample was estimated by amplification of reference gene primers within the assay. Sequence reads were collapsed and filtered to measure the absolute abundance of every unique TCRbeta CDR3 rearrangement. For each sample, productive Simpson clonality was calculated by taking the square root of Simpson's diversity index across productive rearrangements. TCRdb holds this immuneACCESS table with in-frame rearrangements only. Some clones are missing; in checked studies, unresolved V genes explain under half, and the rest has no known cause. Clone size and V and J calls were adopted from that table, with D and trimming inferred from the DNA. The sample table records roughly 100,000 clones; around 86% of these occur just once. The top ten clonotypes cover 3.5% to 5% of the sample.

CDR1 and CDR2 are read off the germline V gene (reference sequence) as SSHAT and FNYEAQ. The CDR3 sequence holds 15 residues, the cysteine and phenylalanine included. Only the CDR3 region is kept as DNA, spanning 45 bases read in frame from base 1. The full study reports these points: The amount of clinical and demographic metadata varied by source and participant and was provided uncurated.

As to this clone: Its antigen remains undetermined. A read error may account for a junction end that differs from germline.

The chain links TRBV7-7 with TRBJ2-1; TRBD2 lines up with 9 middle nucleotides. Sequencing was done on a sample of peripheral blood. The receptor comes from a man in his forties or fifties with acute or convalescent COVID-19. The base sequence is TGTGCTAGCAGCTTAGCGGGAGCCCGAGGAGGCGAGCAGTTCTTC. The resulting protein is CASSLAGARGGEQFF.